This T cell receptor (beta chain) was retrieved from a study of cytomegalovirus exposure and HLA in healthy donors. Study outcomes and limitations: Earlier findings revealed that most TCR beta V segments proved productive either about 90% or about 30% of the time.

Comments on this clone: Its antigen is not known.

Both 60 Vbeta primers and 13 Jbeta primers went into the PCR. Clones were sequenced by immunoSEQ multiplex PCR, and TCRdb holds only the in-frame ones, with some missing. The sample records over 75,000 clones, 75% to 80% being singletons. CDR3 length equals 14 residues. Germline CDR1 is KGHSH and CDR2 is LQKENI. After removal of 8 bases from V and 4 bases from J, the junction contained 8 bases not matched to a gene. J is TRBJ2-3 and V is TRBV18, with 8 bases aligning to TRBD1. The sequencing input was PBMCs. The TCR was taken from a female donor in good health and CMV-seronegative. For the CDR3, the DNA is TGTGCCAGCGCGGACAGGGTTTCGGCAGATACGCAGTATTTT. Translated: CASADRVSADTQYF.